Reported below is one T cell receptor beta chain. In the original workflow: Amplifying reference gene primers gave estimates of nucleated cell counts. Method: immunoSEQ multiplex PCR; TCRdb's copy keeps in-frame clones and lacks some. From that table come the V and J calls and clone size; the DNA was used to work out D and trimming. The table includes some 50,000 clones, just under 85% detected once. This record belongs to a study of blood T cell repertoires in COVID-19. Germline V CDR1 and CDR2: ENHRY, SYGVKD. Unmatched junction bases numbered 8, after V lost 3 bases and J lost 6 bases. CDR3 length: 16 residues.

The chain is built from TRBV10-3 and TRBJ2-3; 11 bases are shared with TRBD2. Sequenced: peripheral blood. The origin of this receptor is a human donor in a cohort sampled during active COVID-19. The CDR3 is CAISDGLAGGPDTQYF. CDR3 DNA: TGTGCCATCAGTGATGGTCTAGCGGGGGGCCCTGATACGCAGTATTTT.